There are many counts of the clone carrying this T cell receptor beta chain. As for time point: after trial treatment. As for treatment: LDRT plus nivolumab, ipilimumab, low-dose cyclophosphamide and aspirin (RACIN trial). Nivolumab, ipilimumab, aspirin, low-dose cyclophosphamide and low-dose radiotherapy were given to donors. Patients deemed eligible presented with advanced solid tumors lacking tumor-infiltrating lymphocytes. This sample was included in a study of low-dose radiotherapy and immunotherapy resistance in tumors. The wider study: The 200 mg/m2 dose of intravenous cyclophosphamide was given every two weeks, one day before radiation and immunotherapy.

Germline CDR1 reads SGHDN; CDR2 reads FVKESK. The CDR3 is 15 residues long. Trimming removed 6 bases from V and 0 bases from J, with 15 bases in between. Alpha- and beta-chain coverage of first-strand cDNA came from TRAV- and TRBV-specific primers. TCR amplification ran approximately 20 PCR cycles using constant-region and V-primer adapter primers. TCRdb itself ran the reads through MiXCR, one entry per CDR3 protein. Here the sample spans some 46,000 distinct CDR3 sequences, less than 30% being singletons. J is TRBJ2-7 and V is TRBV14; D is possibly TRBD1 or TRBD2 (5 bases each). The origin of this receptor is a male donor with prostate cancer. This sample comprised PBMCs, obtained after low-dose radiotherapy plus immunotherapy. CDR3 sequence reads: CASRATGRSSYEQYF. CDR3 nucleotide sequence: TGTGCCAGCAGGGCCACGGGACGGAGCTCCTACGAGCAGTACTTC.